These 31 T cell receptor beta chains originate from one sample sequenced in a study of blood T cell repertoires in COVID-19. The table came from immunoSEQ multiplex PCR; TCRdb's copy has only in-frame clones and leaves some out. This sample has roughly 110,000 clones; just over 90% occur once, and the top ten carry over 1%. The sequenced sample was peripheral blood. These TCRs come from a woman aged 25 to 39 with acute or convalescent COVID-19.

J is TRBJ1-1 and V is TRBV2; D is possibly TRBD1 (5 bases). Trimming took off 4 bases at V and 7 bases at J, with 16 bases between the two ends. CDR1 is SNHLY, CDR2 FYNNEI, per germline. There are 14 residues in the CDR3. CDR3 DNA sequence: TGTGCCAGCAGTGTGGCCAGGGTGTCAGGTGAAGCTTTCTTT. This translates into CASSVARVSGEAFF.

V gene TRBV4-2 combines with J gene TRBJ1-2; the D is unclear. The V gene's germline CDR1 is LGHNA and CDR2 YNFKEQ. The CDR3 sequence is 15 residues long. V gave up 0 bases and J gave up 4 bases, with 12 bases separating them. CDR3 residues: CASSQEGVLLYGYTF. DNA of the CDR3: TGTGCCAGCAGCCAAGAAGGAGTGTTACTCTATGGCTACACCTTC.

The chain joins TRBV28 to TRBJ1-1; TRBD1 matches 8 bases. The CDR3 is 15 residues long. J was trimmed by 1 base and V by 5 bases; bases with no gene match: 6. The germline V gene has CDR1 MDHEN and CDR2 SYDVKM. The CDR3: CASSPYQGANTEAFF. The CDR3 DNA reads TGTGCCAGCAGTCCGTACCAGGGGGCGAACACTGAAGCTTTCTTT.

The V call is TRBV5-1, the J call TRBJ2-7; perhaps TRBD2 as D (5 bases). Germline V lookup: CDR1 SGHRS, CDR2 YFSETQ. V was trimmed by 2 bases and J by 4 bases, leaving 10 bases between them. This CDR3 region has 13 residues. CDR3 loop: CASSFREGYEQYF. CDR3 coding DNA: TGCGCCAGCAGCTTCCGGGAAGGGTACGAGCAGTACTTC.

The chain employs TRBV7-3 and TRBJ2-1, with D tentatively TRBD2 (5 bases). The V gene's germline CDR1 is SGHTA and CDR2 FQGTGA. The CDR3 length is 15 residues. Trimming took 5 bases from V and 0 from J, leaving 11 bases between them. CDR3 in DNA: TGTGCCAGCAGCAAGAGCGGAGCCTCCTACAATGAGCAGTTCTTC. It is translated as CASSKSGASYNEQFF.

The rearrangement uses TRBV1 and TRBJ2-7; the listed D gene, TRBD1, was not tested against the DNA. TRBV1 is given as a pseudogene. The CDR3 is made up of 17 amino acids. The CDR3 sequence is CTSSQVKRYRSPYEQYF. DNA of the CDR3: TGCACCAGCAGCCAAGTTAAGCGTTACAGGTCCCCCTACGAGCAGTACTTC.

V and J are TRBV9 and TRBJ2-6, with no clear D. The CDR3 is made up of 14 amino acids. Germline lookup yields CDR1 SGDLS and CDR2 YYNGEE. The germline V and J ends were trimmed by 2 bases and 2 bases, with 5 bases remaining between them. The CDR3 nucleotides read TGTGCCAGCAGCGTGCGGACTGGGGCCAACGTCCTGACTTTC. Its translation: CASSVRTGANVLTF.

A single count supports this clone. The DNA for the CDR3 is TGTGCCAGCAGCTTAGCGCCTAGCGGGAGTGTGGGCAATGAGCAGTTCTTC. The encoded protein is CASSLAPSGSVGNEQFF. The chain combines TRBV11-2 with TRBJ2-1; 10 bases match TRBD2. CDR1 and CDR2 from the germline V gene are SGHAT and FQNNGV. There are 17 residues in the CDR3. J lost 6 bases, V lost 1 base, and 9 bases had no gene match.

This chain uses TRBV21-1 with TRBJ1-1. TRBV21-1 is designated a pseudogene. The CDR3 is made up of 20 amino acids. CDR3 sequence: CASSKASGPAKGNKGTEAFF. The CDR3 DNA reads as TGTGCCAGCAGCAAAGCCAGCGGCCCCGCTAAGGGAAACAAAGGTACTGAAGCTTTCTTT.

This clone ranks as medium-sized (0.01 to 0.1%). V gene TRBV11-2 combines with J gene TRBJ1-5; TRBD1 aligns across 9 bases. The germline V gene has CDR1 SGHAT and CDR2 FQNNGV. Germline trimming cut 4 bases from V and 6 bases from J; bases unmatched to any gene: 4. The CDR3 is 14 amino acids. Here the CDR3 DNA reads TGTGCCAGCAGCTCCGACAGGGGGAGTCAGCCCCAGCATTTT. As protein: CASSSDRGSQPQHF.

The DNA for the CDR3 is TGTGCCAGCAGCTACGGGACAGGGTATCGGCAGCCCCAGCATTTT. This encodes CASSYGTGYRQPQHF. The V call is TRBV5-6, the J call TRBJ1-5; 9 positions match TRBD1. CDR1 is SGHDT and CDR2 is YYEEEE in the germline V gene. J was trimmed by 7 bases and V by 3 bases; bases with no gene match: 8. The CDR3 loop spans 15 amino acids.

V gene TRBV4-1 combines with J gene TRBJ1-3; D might be TRBD1 (5 bases). CDR3 length: 16 amino acids. The V end lost 2 bases, the J end lost 2 bases, and 13 bases lay between the germline ends. CDR1 and CDR2 from the germline V gene are MGHRA and YSYEKL. The CDR3 coding sequence is TGCGCCAGCAGCCAACCCAGATTCAGGGCTGGAAACACCATATATTTT. Encoded protein: CASSQPRFRAGNTIYF.

This chain uses TRBV10-1 with TRBJ2-7; 8 nucleotides line up with TRBD2. V shed 3 bases, J shed 4 bases, and the junction held 2 bases outside the gene matches. CDR1 is WNHNN and CDR2 is SYGVQD in the germline V gene (reference sequence). This CDR3 spans 13 amino acids. CDR3: CASSEASGYEQYF. The CDR3 DNA reads as TGCGCCAGCAGTGAAGCTAGCGGGTACGAGCAGTACTTC.

This clone occurred a few times. V usage is TRBV7-6 and J usage is TRBJ1-5; no firm D call. The CDR3 is 17 residues long. V was cut by 0 bases and J by 2 bases, with 14 bases left in between. CDR1 and CDR2 from the germline V gene are SGHVS and FNYEAQ. The CDR3 loop is CASSLAQPGFGNQPQHF. The CDR3 region has the DNA TGTGCCAGCAGCTTAGCGCAGCCGGGGTTCGGCAATCAGCCCCAGCATTTT.

The rearrangement uses TRBV9 and TRBJ1-2; 10 bases are a match to TRBD1. Germline CDR1 is SGDLS and CDR2 is YYNGEE. With 3 bases clipped from V and 4 bases from J, the junction kept 12 bases outside the gene matches. CDR3 length: 17 residues. The CDR3 DNA follows: TGTGCCAGCAGCGGCCGATCCGGGGACAGGGGCGGCTATGGCTACACCTTC. As protein: CASSGRSGDRGGYGYTF.

The V call is TRBV6-2 or TRBV6-3, the J call TRBJ1-1, with D possibly TRBD1 on 6 matching bases. CDR1 is MNHEY and CDR2 is SVGEGT in the germline V gene. The CDR3 contains 14 residues. Trimming cost V 5 bases and J 5 bases, with 15 bases left between them. CDR3 coding DNA: TGTGCCAGCAGTCCAGGGGTGCGACGGACTGAAGCTTTCTTT. Its protein product is CASSPGVRRTEAFF.

V usage is TRBV3-1 (or the pseudogene TRBV3-2) and J usage is TRBJ2-7; the D gene is possibly TRBD1 (7 bases). The V end was cut by 0 bases, the J end by 4 bases, with 19 bases between. Per the germline V gene, CDR1 is LGHDT and CDR2 is YNNKEL (reference sequence). The CDR3 runs 17 residues. This CDR3 is CASSQDGGQGGMYEQYF. CDR3 DNA: TGTGCCAGCAGCCAAGATGGCGGGCAGGGGGGAATGTACGAGCAGTACTTC.

The gene calls are TRBV10-3 and TRBJ1-1; D is uncertain. This CDR3 contains 12 residues. The V and J ends lost 2 bases and 5 bases respectively, with 6 bases between them. Germline V gene data show CDR1 as ENHRY and CDR2 as SYGVKD. DNA for the CDR3: TGTGCCATCAGTGAGGGCGGGACTGAAGCTTTCTTT. It codes for CAISEGGTEAFF.

The chain recombines TRBV7-9 with TRBJ1-6; possibly TRBD1 for D (5 bases). Trimming stripped 3 bases from V and 5 bases from J, with 11 bases between. The CDR3 spans 15 residues. Germline CDR1 is SEHNR and CDR2 is FQNEAQ (reference sequence). Written as DNA, the CDR3 is TGTGCCAGCAGCTTCAAAGGGGCGGATAATTCACCCCTCCACTTT. Amino acids: CASSFKGADNSPLHF.

The chain recombines TRBV5-1 with TRBJ2-1; 13 positions agree with TRBD2. The germline V gene has CDR1 SGHRS and CDR2 YFSETQ. V shed 0 bases, J shed 6 bases, and the junction held 6 bases outside the gene matches. The CDR3 is 17 residues long. CDR3: CASSLAETSGGINEQFF. The CDR3 coding sequence is TGCGCCAGCAGCTTGGCCGAGACTAGCGGGGGGATCAATGAGCAGTTCTTC.

CDR3 protein: CASSQGGGGAGAFF. The CDR3 nucleotides are TGTGCCAGCAGCCAAGGAGGGGGCGGGGCCGGGGCTTTCTTT. The chain couples TRBV3-1 (or the pseudogene TRBV3-2) to TRBJ1-1; 7 bases fit TRBD1. Trimming removed 1 base from V and 11 bases from J; junction bases left unmatched: 10. Germline loops: CDR1 LGHDT, CDR2 YNNKEL (reference sequence). The CDR3 is made up of 14 amino acids.

This chain connects TRBV3-1 (or the pseudogene TRBV3-2) to TRBJ2-1; 7 positions match TRBD1. There are 14 residues in the CDR3. The V segment lost 5 bases and the J segment 4 bases; nucleotides outside the gene matches: 5. Per the germline V gene, CDR1 is LGHDT and CDR2 is YNNKEL (reference sequence). The CDR3 bases are TGTGCCAGCAGCGAAGGGACAGTTTACAATGAGCAGTTCTTC. As protein: CASSEGTVYNEQFF.

DNA for the CDR3: TGTGCCATCAGTGATGACACCCAGGCGGGGACTGAAGCTTTCTTT. Residues: CAISDDTQAGTEAFF. The V gene is TRBV10-3, the J gene TRBJ1-1; unclear D gene. The CDR3 is 15 residues long. Trimming removed 3 bases from V and 5 bases from J, with 16 bases in between. CDR1 and CDR2 (germline): ENHRY, SYGVKD.

The chain uses TRBV5-1 and TRBJ2-1; D may be TRBD2 (5 bases). Deletions cut 3 bases from V and 0 bases from J, with 10 bases between. CDR1 is SGHRS and CDR2 is YFSETQ in the germline V gene. The CDR3 sequence is 15 residues long. CDR3: CASSSAASSYNEQFF. DNA of the CDR3: TGCGCCAGCAGCTCAGCGGCGAGCTCCTACAATGAGCAGTTCTTC.

The chain joins TRBV10-3 to TRBJ2-2; D perhaps matches TRBD2 (5 bases). The V end was cut by 7 bases, the J end by 1 base, with 7 bases between. CDR3 length: 13 amino acids. Looked up from germline, CDR1 is ENHRY and CDR2 is SYGVKD. The CDR3 DNA follows: TGTGCCATCATGGAGGAGAACACCGGGGAGCTGTTTTTT. Translated, it gives CAIMEENTGELFF.

J is TRBJ2-5 and V is TRBV3-1 (or the pseudogene TRBV3-2); 11 bases are a match to TRBD2. The CDR3 consists of 17 residues. Per germline, CDR1 LGHDT and CDR2 YNNKEL (reference sequence). V lost 3 bases to trimming and J lost 5 bases; unmatched junction nucleotides: 11. The CDR3 DNA follows: TGTGCCAGCAGCCAGGCTAGCGGGGGGCCTATAGCGGAGACCCAGTACTTC. Protein product: CASSQASGGPIAETQYF.

This clone has just one count. The chain has TRBV5-4 and TRBJ1-5; D gene uncertain. CDR1 and CDR2 (germline): SGHNT, YYREEE (reference sequence). Deletions cut 3 bases from V and 3 bases from J, with 13 bases between. The CDR3 runs 15 residues. The CDR3 DNA reads as TGTGCCAGCAGCTCCGGTCCGGGATACAATCAGCCCCAGCATTTT. This gives the protein CASSSGPGYNQPQHF.

The chain employs TRBV9 and TRBJ2-3, with a tentative D call TRBD2 (6 bases). Trimming removed 4 bases at V and 10 bases at J, with 22 bases between. CDR1 is SGDLS, CDR2 YYNGEE, per germline. There are 15 residues in the CDR3. The CDR3 DNA follows: TGTGCCAGCAGCCCTCTCCCTGAGGAGGCTAGCGCGCAGTATTTT. Translated: CASSPLPEEASAQYF.

The chain recombines TRBV9 with TRBJ1-5, with a tentative D call TRBD1 (6 bases). Looked up from germline, CDR1 is SGDLS and CDR2 is YYNGEE. V shed 0 bases and J shed 5 bases, with 12 bases lying between them. This CDR3 has 15 amino acids. The CDR3 loop is CASSVEGGRDQPQHF. Here the CDR3 DNA reads TGTGCCAGCAGCGTAGAAGGGGGTCGCGATCAGCCCCAGCATTTT.

The J gene is TRBJ1-2, the V gene TRBV28; 7 bases line up with TRBD1. Germline CDR1 reads MDHEN; CDR2 reads SYDVKM. The CDR3 has 15 residues. Trimming took 7 bases from V and 0 from J; bases not matched to a gene: 8. CDR3 residues: CASTYPGTANYGYTF. The CDR3 nucleotides read TGTGCCAGCACCTACCCGGGGACAGCTAACTATGGCTACACCTTC.

The gene calls are TRBV28 and TRBJ1-2; 7 positions match TRBD1. CDR1 is MDHEN, CDR2 SYDVKM, per germline. This CDR3 contains 15 residues. The V gene end was trimmed by 6 bases and the J gene end by 5 bases; junction bases not matched to a gene: 12. CDR3 region: CASRAPDRERYGYTF. DNA for the CDR3: TGTGCCAGCAGAGCCCCCGACAGGGAACGGTATGGCTACACCTTC.